The 4 T cell receptor beta chains in this list originate from one sample, sequenced in a study of blood T cell repertoires in COVID-19. The method was immunoSEQ multiplex PCR; TCRdb's version includes in-frame clones alone and lacks a portion of them. In the table there are about 220,000 clones, roughly 84% of which are singletons. The sequencing sample was made of peripheral blood. The receptors here all came from a woman aged 60-70 years who had recovered from COVID-19.

The chain carries TRBV4-1 and TRBJ2-3; D call uncertain. Per germline, CDR1 MGHRA and CDR2 YSYEKL. This CDR3 is 14 amino acids long. V shed 1 base and J shed 4 bases, with 9 bases lying between them. The CDR3 loop is CASSQVSAADTQYF. In DNA, the CDR3 is TGCGCCAGCAGCCAAGTGTCGGCGGCAGATACGCAGTATTTT.

The genes are TRBV2 and TRBJ2-7; the D gene is possibly TRBD1 (6 bases). Deletions cut 6 bases from V and 10 bases from J, with 13 bases between. This CDR3 is 11 amino acids long. The germline V gene has CDR1 SNHLY and CDR2 FYNNEI. Here the CDR3 reads CASRAQGYQYF. The DNA of the CDR3 is TGTGCCAGCAGGGCACAGGGTTATCAGTACTTC.

V and J are TRBV27 and TRBJ1-2, with D tentatively TRBD1 (5 bases). Trimming removed 6 bases from V and 8 bases from J, with 16 bases in between. This CDR3 comprises 13 residues. CDR1 is MNHEY and CDR2 is SMNVEV in the germline V gene (reference sequence). The CDR3 loop reads CASRAGRAGGYTF. The CDR3 region has the DNA TGTGCCAGCAGGGCCGGCAGGGCGGGGGGCTACACCTTC.

This chain links TRBV12-3 or TRBV12-4 with TRBJ2-1; D not certain. V was cut by 4 bases and J by 4 bases, with 8 bases left in between. The CDR3 sequence is 13 residues long. The DNA of the CDR3 is TGTGCCAGCAGTTATTCTATTTACAATGAGCAGTTCTTC. It yields the protein CASSYSIYNEQFF.